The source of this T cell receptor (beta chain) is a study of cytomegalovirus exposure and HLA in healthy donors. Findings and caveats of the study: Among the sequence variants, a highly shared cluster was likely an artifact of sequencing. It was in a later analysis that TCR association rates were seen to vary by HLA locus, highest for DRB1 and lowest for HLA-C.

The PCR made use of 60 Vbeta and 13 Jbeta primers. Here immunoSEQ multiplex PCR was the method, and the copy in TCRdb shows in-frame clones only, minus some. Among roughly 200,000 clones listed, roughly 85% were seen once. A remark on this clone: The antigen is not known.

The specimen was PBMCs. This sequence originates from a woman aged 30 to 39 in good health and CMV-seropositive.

The CDR3 region has the DNA TGCGCCAGCAGCCCGGCCGGGACAGGGATTGACTACACCTTC. This gives the protein CASSPAGTGIDYTF. The chain links TRBV5-1 to TRBJ1-2, with TRBD1 matching 9 bases. The ends lost 4 bases at V and 10 bases at J; junction bases unmatched: 11. This CDR3 is built from 14 residues. From germline, CDR1 is SGHRS and CDR2 YFSETQ.